One T cell receptor (beta chain) is described in this entry. What it binds is unknown. The entry originates in a study of cytomegalovirus exposure and HLA in healthy donors. The PCR made use of 60 Vbeta and 13 Jbeta primers. Data came from immunoSEQ multiplex PCR; TCRdb stores just in-frame clones and leaves some out. In the table there are approximately 150,000 clones, 60% to 80% of which are singletons. There are 14 residues in the CDR3. Trimming shortened V by 5 bases and J by 0 bases, and 9 bases separated the two germline ends. Germline V gene data show CDR1 as SGHTA and CDR2 as FQGNSA. Study findings and constraints: A previous analysis found most TCR beta V segments productive roughly 90% or roughly 30% of the time.

V usage is TRBV7-2 and J usage is TRBJ2-3, with D uncertain. This receptor was obtained from a male donor in good health and CMV-seronegative. Sequenced material: PBMCs. The CDR3 sequence is CASSVVSSTDTQYF. The CDR3 nucleotides are TGTGCCAGCAGCGTCGTCTCTAGCACAGATACGCAGTATTTT.